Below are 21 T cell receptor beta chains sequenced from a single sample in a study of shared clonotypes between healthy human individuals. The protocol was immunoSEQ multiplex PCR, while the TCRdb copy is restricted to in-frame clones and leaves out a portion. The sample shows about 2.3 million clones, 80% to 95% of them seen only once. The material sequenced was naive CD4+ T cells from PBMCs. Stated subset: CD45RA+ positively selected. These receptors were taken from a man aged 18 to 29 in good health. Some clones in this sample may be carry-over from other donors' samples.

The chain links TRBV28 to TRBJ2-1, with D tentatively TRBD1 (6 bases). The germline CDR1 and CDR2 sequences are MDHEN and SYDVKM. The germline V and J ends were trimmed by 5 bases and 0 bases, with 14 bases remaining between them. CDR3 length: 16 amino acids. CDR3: CASSSGQTLSYNEQFF. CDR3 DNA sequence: TGTGCCAGCAGTAGCGGACAGACCCTCTCCTACAATGAGCAGTTCTTC.

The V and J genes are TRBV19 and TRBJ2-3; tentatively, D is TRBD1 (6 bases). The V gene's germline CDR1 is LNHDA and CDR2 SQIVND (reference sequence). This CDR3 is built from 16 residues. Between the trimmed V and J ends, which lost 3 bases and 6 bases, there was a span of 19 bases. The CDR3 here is CASSISGQGSVDTQYF. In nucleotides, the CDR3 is TGTGCCAGTAGTATCTCGGGGCAGGGGTCCGTGGATACGCAGTATTTT.

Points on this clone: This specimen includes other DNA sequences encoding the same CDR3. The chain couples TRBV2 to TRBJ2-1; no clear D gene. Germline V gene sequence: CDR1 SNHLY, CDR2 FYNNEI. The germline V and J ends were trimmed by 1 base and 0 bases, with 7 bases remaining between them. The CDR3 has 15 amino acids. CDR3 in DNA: TGTGCCAGCAGTGAAGGCAGGAGCTCCTACAATGAGCAGTTCTTC. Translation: CASSEGRSSYNEQFF.

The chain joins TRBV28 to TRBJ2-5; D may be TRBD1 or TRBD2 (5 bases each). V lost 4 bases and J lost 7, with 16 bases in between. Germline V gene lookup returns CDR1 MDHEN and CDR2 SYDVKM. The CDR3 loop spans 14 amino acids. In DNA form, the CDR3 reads TGTGCCAGCAGTTGGGGACGGGGAAGATGGACCCAGTACTTC. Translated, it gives CASSWGRGRWTQYF.

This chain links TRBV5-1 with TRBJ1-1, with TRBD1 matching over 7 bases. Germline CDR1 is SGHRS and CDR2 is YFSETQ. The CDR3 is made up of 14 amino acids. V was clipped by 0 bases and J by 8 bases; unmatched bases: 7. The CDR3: CASSLATGWSEAFF. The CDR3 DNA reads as TGCGCCAGCAGCTTGGCGACAGGGTGGAGCGAAGCTTTCTTT.

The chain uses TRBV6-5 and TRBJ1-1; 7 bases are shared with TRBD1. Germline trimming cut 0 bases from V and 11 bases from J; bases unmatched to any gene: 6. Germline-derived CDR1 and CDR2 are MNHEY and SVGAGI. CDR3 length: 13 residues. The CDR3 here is CASSYSPGGGAFF. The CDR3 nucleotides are TGTGCCAGCAGTTACTCGCCAGGGGGTGGTGCTTTCTTT.

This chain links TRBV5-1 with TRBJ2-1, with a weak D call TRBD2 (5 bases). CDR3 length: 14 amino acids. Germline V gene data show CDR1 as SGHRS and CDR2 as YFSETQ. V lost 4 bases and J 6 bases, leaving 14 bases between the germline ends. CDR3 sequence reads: CASSVRESSNEQFF. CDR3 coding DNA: TGCGCCAGCAGCGTGAGGGAGTCGAGCAATGAGCAGTTCTTC.

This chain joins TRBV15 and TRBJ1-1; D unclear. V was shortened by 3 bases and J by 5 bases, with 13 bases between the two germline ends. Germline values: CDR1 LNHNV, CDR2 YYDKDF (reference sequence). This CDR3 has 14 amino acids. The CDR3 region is CATSRRRQGTEAFF. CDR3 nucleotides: TGTGCCACCAGCAGGCGGCGACAAGGGACTGAAGCTTTCTTT.

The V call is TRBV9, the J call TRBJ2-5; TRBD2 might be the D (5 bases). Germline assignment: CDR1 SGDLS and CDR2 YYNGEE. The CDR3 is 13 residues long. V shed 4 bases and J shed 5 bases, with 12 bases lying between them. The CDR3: CASSPTSGETQYF. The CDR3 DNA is TGTGCCAGCAGCCCTACTAGTGGTGAGACCCAGTACTTC. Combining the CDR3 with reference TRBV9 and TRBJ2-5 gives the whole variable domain DSGVTQTPKHLITATGQRVTLRCSPRSGDLSVYWYQQSLDQGLQFLIQYYNGEERAKGNILERFSAQQFPDLHSELNLSSLELGDSALYFCASSPTSGETQYFGPGTRLLVL.

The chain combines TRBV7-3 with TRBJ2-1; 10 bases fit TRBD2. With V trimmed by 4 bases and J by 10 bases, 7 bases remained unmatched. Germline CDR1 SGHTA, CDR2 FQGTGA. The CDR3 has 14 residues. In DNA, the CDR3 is TGTGCCAGCAGCTCATCTAGCGGGAGCCAGGAGCAGTTCTTC. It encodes CASSSSSGSQEQFF.

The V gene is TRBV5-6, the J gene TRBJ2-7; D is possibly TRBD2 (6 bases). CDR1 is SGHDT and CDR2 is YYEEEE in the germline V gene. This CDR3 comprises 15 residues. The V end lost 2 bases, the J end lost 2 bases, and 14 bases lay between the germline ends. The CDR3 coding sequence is TGTGCCAGCAGCTTCGGGCTAGCGAGAGCCTACGAGCAGTACTTC. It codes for CASSFGLARAYEQYF.

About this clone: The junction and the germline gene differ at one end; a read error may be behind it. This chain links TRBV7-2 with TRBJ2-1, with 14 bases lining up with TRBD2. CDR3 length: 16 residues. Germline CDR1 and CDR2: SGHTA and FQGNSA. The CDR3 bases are TGTGCCGGCAGCTTAGCCGGGACTAGCGGGAGCGATGAGCAGTTCTTC. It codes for CAGSLAGTSGSDEQFF.

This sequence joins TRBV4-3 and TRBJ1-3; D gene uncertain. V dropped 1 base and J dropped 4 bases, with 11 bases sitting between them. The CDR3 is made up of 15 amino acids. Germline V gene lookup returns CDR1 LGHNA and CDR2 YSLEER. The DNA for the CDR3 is TGCGCCAGCAGCCAAGCGAGAACGGAGGGAAACACCATATATTTT. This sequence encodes CASSQARTEGNTIYF.

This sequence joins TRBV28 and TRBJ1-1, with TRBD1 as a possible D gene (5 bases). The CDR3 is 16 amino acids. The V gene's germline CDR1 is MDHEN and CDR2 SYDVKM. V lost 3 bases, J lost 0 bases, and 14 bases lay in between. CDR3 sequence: CASSFRIAGMNTEAFF. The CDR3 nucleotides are TGTGCCAGCAGTTTTAGGATCGCAGGGATGAACACTGAAGCTTTCTTT.

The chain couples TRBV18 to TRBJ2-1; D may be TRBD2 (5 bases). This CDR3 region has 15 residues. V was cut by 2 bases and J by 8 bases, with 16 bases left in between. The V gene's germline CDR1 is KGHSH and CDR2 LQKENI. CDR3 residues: CASSPVAGSTHEQFF. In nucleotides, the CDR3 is TGTGCCAGCTCACCAGTGGCGGGTAGTACCCATGAGCAGTTCTTC. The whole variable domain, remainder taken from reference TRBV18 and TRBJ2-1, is NAGVMQNPRHLVRRRGQEARLRCSPMKGHSHVYWYRQLPEEGLKFMVYLQKENIIDESGMPKERFSAEFPKEGPSILRIQQVVRGDSAAYFCASSPVAGSTHEQFFGPGTRLTVL.

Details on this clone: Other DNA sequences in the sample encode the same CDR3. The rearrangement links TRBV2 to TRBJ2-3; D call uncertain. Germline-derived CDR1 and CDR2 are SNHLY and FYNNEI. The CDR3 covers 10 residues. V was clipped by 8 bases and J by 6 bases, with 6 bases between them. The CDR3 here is CASGTDTQYF. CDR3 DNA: TGTGCCAGCGGTACGGATACGCAGTATTTT.

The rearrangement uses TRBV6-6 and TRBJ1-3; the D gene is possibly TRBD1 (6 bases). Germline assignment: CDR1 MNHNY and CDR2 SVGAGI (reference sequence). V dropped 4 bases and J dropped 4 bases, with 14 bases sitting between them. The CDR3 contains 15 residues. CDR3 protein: CASSSRNRVGNTIYF. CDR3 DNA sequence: TGTGCCAGCAGTTCCAGAAACAGGGTCGGAAACACCATATATTTT.

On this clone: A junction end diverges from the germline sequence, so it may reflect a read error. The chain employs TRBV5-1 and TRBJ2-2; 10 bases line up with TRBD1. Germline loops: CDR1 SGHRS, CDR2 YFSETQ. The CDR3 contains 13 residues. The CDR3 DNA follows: TGCGCCAGCAGCTTGACCGGGACAGGGGATCTGTTTTTT. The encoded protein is CASSLTGTGDLFF.

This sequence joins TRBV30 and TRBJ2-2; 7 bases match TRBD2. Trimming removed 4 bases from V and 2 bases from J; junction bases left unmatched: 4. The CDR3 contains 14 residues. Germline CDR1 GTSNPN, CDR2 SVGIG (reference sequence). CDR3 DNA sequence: TGTGCCTGGACGCTAGCGGTAAACACCGGGGAGCTGTTTTTT. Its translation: CAWTLAVNTGELFF.

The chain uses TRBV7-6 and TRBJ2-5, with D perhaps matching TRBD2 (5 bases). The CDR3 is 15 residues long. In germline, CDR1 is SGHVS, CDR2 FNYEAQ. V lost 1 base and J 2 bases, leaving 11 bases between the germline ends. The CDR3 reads CASSLVLASQETQYF. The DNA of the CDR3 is TGTGCCAGCAGCTTAGTCCTAGCATCTCAAGAGACCCAGTACTTC.

Here the CDR3 DNA reads TGCGCCAGCAGCTTGGCCGAGACTAGCGGGTACACAGATACGCAGTATTTT. Translation gives CASSLAETSGYTDTQYF. The chain combines TRBV5-1 with TRBJ2-3, with 10 bases matching TRBD2. Germline trimming cut 0 bases from V and 2 bases from J; bases unmatched to any gene: 6. Germline V CDR1 and CDR2: SGHRS, YFSETQ. The CDR3 extends over 17 amino acids.